This T cell receptor (beta chain) was documented in a study of T-cell memory formation after mild COVID-19. Regarding the study as a whole: CD4/CD8 balance characterized clones contracting day 15 to 85, and CD4+ skew characterized later expanders. Whether second-wave clones peaking at day 37 were SARS-CoV-2 specific went unconfirmed. Clones which contracted sat mainly in CM and EM if CD4+, and in EMRA if CD8+.

Trimming shortened V by 3 bases and J by 8 bases, and 19 bases separated the two germline ends. This CDR3 is 16 amino acids long. As to this clonotype: Its specificity is not known.

TCR alpha and TCR beta cDNA libraries carrying sample barcodes and UMIs came from 5'RACE with constant-segment primers. TCRdb reanalysed the 5' RACE reads using MiXCR and keeps one entry per CDR3 protein. The sample holds hundreds of thousands of distinct CDR3 sequences, less than 25% seen once. The clonotype comes from an adult woman who had mild COVID-19 (a few samples of this study predate the infection). Cell type and time point are not known. The chain uses TRBV12-3 or TRBV12-4 and TRBJ2-2; D is ambiguous. The sequencing input was PBMCs or a T cell subset sorted from them (not recorded which). For the CDR3, the DNA is TGTGCCAGCAGTTTGGAGAGTATGGGGATCACAGGGGAGCTGTTTTTT. Its translation is CASSLESMGITGELFF.